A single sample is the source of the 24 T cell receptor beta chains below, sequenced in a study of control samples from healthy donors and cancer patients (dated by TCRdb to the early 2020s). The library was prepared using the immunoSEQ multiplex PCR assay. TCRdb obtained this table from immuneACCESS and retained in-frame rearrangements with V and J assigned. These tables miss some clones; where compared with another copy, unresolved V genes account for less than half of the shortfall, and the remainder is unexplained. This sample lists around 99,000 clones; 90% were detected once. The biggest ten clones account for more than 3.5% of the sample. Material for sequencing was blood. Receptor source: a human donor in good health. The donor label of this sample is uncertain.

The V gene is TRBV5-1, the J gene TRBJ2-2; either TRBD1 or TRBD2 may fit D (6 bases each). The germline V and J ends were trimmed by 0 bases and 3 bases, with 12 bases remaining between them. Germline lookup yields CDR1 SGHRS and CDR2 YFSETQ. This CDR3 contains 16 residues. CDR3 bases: TGCGCCAGCAGCTTGGCCACAGGGACTGACACCGGGGAGCTGTTTTTT. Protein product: CASSLATGTDTGELFF.

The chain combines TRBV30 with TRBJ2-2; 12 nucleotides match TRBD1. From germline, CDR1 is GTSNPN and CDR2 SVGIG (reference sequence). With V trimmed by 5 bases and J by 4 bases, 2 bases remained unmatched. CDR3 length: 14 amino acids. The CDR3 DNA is TGTGCCTGGGGGACAGGGGGCATCACCGGGGAGCTGTTTTTT. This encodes CAWGTGGITGELFF.

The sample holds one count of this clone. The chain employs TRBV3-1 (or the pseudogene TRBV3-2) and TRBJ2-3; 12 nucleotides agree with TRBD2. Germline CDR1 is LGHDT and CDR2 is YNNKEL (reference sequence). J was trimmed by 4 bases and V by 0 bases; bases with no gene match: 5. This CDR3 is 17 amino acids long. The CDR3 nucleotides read TGTGCCAGCAGCCAAGATCTAGCGGGGGGGCGGGCAGATACGCAGTATTTT. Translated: CASSQDLAGGRADTQYF.

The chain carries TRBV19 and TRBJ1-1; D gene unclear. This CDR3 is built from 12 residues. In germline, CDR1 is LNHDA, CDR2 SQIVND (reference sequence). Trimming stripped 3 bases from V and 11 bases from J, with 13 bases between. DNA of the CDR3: TGTGCCAGTAGTATGTCGTCGGGAAACGCTTTCTTT. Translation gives CASSMSSGNAFF.

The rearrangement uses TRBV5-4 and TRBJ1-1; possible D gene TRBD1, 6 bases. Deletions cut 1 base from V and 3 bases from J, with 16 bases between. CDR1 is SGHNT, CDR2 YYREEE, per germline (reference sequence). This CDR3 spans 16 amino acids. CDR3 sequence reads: CASSLLSGEEHTEAFF. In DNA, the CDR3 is TGTGCCAGCAGCTTGCTTTCAGGGGAGGAGCACACTGAAGCTTTCTTT.

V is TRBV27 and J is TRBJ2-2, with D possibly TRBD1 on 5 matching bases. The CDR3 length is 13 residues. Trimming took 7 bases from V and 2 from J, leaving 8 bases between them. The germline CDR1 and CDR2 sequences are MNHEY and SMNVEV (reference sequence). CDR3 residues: CASKQGNTGELFF. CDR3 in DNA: TGTGCCAGCAAGCAGGGTAACACCGGGGAGCTGTTTTTT.

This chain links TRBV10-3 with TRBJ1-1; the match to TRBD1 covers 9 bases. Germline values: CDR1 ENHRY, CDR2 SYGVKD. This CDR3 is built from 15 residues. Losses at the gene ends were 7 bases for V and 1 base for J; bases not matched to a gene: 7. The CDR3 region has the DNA TGTGCCATCAAGGGACAGGGTTCGGGGAACACTGAAGCTTTCTTT. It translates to CAIKGQGSGNTEAFF.

The CDR3 region has the DNA TGTGCCACCAGTGATTCCCGGACAGGGAATGGCTACACCTTC. Translating gives CATSDSRTGNGYTF. This chain joins TRBV24-1 and TRBJ1-2; 8 bases map to TRBD1. The CDR3 is made up of 14 amino acids. Trimming at V came to 2 bases and at J to 6 bases, leaving 4 bases not matched to a gene. Germline CDR1 KGHDR, CDR2 SFDVKD.

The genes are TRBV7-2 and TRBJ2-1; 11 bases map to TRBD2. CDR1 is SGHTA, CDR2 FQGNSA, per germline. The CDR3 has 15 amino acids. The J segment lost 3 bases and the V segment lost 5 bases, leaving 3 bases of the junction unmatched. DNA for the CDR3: TGTGCCAGCAGCAAGACTAGCGGGGACTACAATGAGCAGTTCTTC. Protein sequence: CASSKTSGDYNEQFF.

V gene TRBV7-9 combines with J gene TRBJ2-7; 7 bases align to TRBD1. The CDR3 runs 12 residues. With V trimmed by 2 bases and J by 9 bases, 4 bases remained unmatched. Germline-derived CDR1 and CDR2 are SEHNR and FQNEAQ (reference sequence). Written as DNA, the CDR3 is TGTGCCAGCAGCTTAACAGGGGACGGGCAGTACTTC. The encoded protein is CASSLTGDGQYF.

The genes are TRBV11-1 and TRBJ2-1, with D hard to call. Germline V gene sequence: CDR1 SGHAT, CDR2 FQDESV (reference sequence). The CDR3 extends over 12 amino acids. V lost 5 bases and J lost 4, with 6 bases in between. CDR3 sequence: CASSLPYNEQFF. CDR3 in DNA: TGTGCCAGCAGCCTTCCTTACAATGAGCAGTTCTTC.

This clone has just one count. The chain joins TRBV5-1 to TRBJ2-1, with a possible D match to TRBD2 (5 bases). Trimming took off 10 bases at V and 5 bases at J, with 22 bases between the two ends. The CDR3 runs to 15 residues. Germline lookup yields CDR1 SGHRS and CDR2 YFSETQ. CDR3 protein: CAVGSREPHNNEQFF. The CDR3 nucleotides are TGCGCCGTAGGGAGCCGAGAGCCCCACAACAATGAGCAGTTCTTC.

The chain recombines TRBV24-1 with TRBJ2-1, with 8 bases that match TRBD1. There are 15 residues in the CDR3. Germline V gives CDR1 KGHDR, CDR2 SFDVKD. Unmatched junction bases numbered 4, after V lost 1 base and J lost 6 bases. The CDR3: CATSDFQGAGNEQFF. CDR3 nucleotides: TGTGCCACCAGTGATTTCCAGGGGGCAGGCAATGAGCAGTTCTTC.

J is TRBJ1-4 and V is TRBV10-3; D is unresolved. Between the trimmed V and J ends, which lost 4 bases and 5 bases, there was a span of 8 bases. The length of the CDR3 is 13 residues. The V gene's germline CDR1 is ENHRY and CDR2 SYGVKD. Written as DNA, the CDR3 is TGTGCCATCAGTGGCCCCAAGAATGAAAAACTGTTTTTT. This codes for CAISGPKNEKLFF.

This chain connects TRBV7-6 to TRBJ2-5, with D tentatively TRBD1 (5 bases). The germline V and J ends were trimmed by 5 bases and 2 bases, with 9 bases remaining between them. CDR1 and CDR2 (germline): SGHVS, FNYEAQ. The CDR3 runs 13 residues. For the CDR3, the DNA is TGTGCCAGCAGCGCCGACAGACAAGAGACCCAGTACTTC. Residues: CASSADRQETQYF.

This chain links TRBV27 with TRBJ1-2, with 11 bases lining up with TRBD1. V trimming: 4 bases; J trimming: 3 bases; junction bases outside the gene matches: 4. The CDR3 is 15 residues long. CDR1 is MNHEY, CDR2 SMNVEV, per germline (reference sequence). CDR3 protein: CASSSRTGGDYGYTF. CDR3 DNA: TGTGCCAGCAGTTCCCGGACAGGGGGCGACTATGGCTACACCTTC.

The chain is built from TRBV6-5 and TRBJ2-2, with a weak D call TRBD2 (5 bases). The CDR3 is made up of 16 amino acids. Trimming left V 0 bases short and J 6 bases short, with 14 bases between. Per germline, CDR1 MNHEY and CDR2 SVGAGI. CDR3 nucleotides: TGTGCCAGCAGTTACTCGACGGGGAATGGGCCCGGGGAGCTGTTTTTT. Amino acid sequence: CASSYSTGNGPGELFF.

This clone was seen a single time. CDR3 residues: CASSWRQGENSPLHF. In DNA, the CDR3 is TGTGCCAGCAGCTGGCGACAGGGTGAGAATTCACCCCTCCACTTT. The chain is built from TRBV11-2 and TRBJ1-6; 7 positions agree with TRBD1. CDR1 is SGHAT and CDR2 is FQNNGV in the germline V gene. V gave up 4 bases and J gave up 7 bases; unmatched junction bases: 7. This CDR3 has 15 residues.

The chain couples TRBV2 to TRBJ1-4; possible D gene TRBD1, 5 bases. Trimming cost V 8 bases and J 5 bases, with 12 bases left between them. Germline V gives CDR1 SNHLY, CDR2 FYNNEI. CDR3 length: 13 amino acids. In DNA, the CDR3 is TGTGCCAGCCGGGGGAGTGTCAATGAAAAACTGTTTTTT. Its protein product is CASRGSVNEKLFF.

The CDR3, as DNA: TGCAGTGCTAACAAAGGGACTGAAGCTTTCTTT. Translation gives CSANKGTEAFF. The rearrangement joins TRBV20-1 to TRBJ1-1; D gene unclear. The CDR3 has 11 amino acids. V was shortened by 4 bases and J by 5 bases, with 8 bases between the two germline ends. The germline gives CDR1 DFQATT, CDR2 SNEGSKA (reference sequence).

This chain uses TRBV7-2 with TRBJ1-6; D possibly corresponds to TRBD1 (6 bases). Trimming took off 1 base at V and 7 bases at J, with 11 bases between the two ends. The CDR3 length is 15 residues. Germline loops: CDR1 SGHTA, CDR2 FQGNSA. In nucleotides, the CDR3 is TGTGCCAGCAGCTTAGAAGGGGGTTACAATTCACCCCTCCACTTT. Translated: CASSLEGGYNSPLHF.

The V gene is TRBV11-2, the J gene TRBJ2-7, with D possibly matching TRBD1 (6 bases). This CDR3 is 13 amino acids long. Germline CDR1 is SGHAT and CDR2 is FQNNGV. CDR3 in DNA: TGTGGCTCCAGGGTGGGGGCCAGGTACGAGCAGTACTTC. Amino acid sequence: CGSRVGARYEQYF. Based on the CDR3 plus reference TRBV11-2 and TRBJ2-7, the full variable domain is EAGVAQSPRYKIIEKRQSVAFWCNPISGHATLYWYQQILGQGPKLLIQFQNNGVVDDSQLPKDRFSAERLKGVDSTLKIQPAKLEDSAVYLCGSRVGARYEQYFGPGTRLTVT.

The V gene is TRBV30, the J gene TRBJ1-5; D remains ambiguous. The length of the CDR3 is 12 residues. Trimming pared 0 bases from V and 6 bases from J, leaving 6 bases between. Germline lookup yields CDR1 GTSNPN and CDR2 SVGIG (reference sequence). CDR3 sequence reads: CAWSVYGQPQHF. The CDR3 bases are TGTGCCTGGAGTGTATACGGTCAGCCCCAGCATTTT.

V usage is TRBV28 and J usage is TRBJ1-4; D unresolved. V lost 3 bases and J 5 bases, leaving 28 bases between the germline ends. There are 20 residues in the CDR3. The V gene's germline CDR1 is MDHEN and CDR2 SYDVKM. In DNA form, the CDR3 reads TGTGCCAGCAGTTTTAAAGGGTATCGGTCTCAGCTCCTACTAAATGAAAAACTGTTTTTT. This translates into CASSFKGYRSQLLLNEKLFF.